Sequencing of this T cell receptor (beta chain) was carried out in a study of spatial heterogeneity in lung cancer. Many counts were recorded for this clonotype. Noted time point: blood at routine non-recurrence follow-up after resection. Frozen PBMC, nontumor lung or tumor provided whole RNA, which was sequenced unsorted. One entry per CDR3 protein results from TCRdb running MiXCR on the 5' RACE reads. The sample includes around 110,000 distinct CDR3 sequences, 12% of them seen just once. Per the germline V gene, CDR1 is SQVTM and CDR2 is ANQGSEA. This CDR3 is built from 11 residues. The sequence came from a male donor with early-stage non-small cell lung cancer. Material: PBMCs, obtained at follow-up. The gene calls are TRBV29-1 and TRBJ1-1, with 9 bases matching TRBD1. The CDR3 here is CSGTGGGEAFF. DNA of the CDR3: TGCAGTGGTACAGGGGGCGGTGAAGCTTTCTTT.